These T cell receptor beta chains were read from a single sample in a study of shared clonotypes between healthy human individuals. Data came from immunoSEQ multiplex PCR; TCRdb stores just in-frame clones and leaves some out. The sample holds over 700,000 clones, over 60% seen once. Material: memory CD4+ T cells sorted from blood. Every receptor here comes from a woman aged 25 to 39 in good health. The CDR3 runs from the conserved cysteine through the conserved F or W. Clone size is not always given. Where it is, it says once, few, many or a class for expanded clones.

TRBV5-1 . CASSLDGTVGYTF
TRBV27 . CASHTGTSGTGELFF
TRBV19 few CASSEGTGVFNEQYF
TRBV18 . CASSPTVAATNEKLFF
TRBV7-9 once CASSLATGKETQYF
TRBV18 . CASSPERVSYNEQFF
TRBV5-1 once CASSLVAGQEQYF
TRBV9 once CASSWTSSYNSPLHF
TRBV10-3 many CAISQQGYEQYF
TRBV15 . CATSRVATGHRLF
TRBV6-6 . CASSWTSPYNEQFF
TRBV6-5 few CASSSSGSPYNEQFF
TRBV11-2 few CASRTGNGDTQYF
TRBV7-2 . CASSLALLASDTQYF
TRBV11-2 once CASSGSFRFRENYNEQFF
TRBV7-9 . CASSPGGSYGYTF
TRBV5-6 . CASSLGLAGGWEQFF
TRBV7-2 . CASSLGLAGDRQFF
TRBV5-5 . CASSLELVTGQSHEQYF
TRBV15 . CATKGGIMNTEAFF
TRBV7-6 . CASSLNLASQETQYF
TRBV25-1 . CASSDGFNEKLFF